This T cell receptor beta chain was obtained from a study of T cell changes during pregnancy in multiple sclerosis. The length of the CDR3 is 16 residues. Trimming took off 4 bases at V and 2 bases at J, with 15 bases between the two ends. Germline V gene data show CDR1 as MNHNS and CDR2 as SASEGT. The data were produced by immunoSEQ multiplex PCR, yet TCRdb's version contains in-frame clones alone and is incomplete. The data hold about 52,000 clones, with 80% to 95% observed a single time. The chain joins TRBV6-1 to TRBJ1-3; D unclear. The input for sequencing was CD4+ T cells from peripheral blood mononuclear cells, taken in the third trimester of pregnancy. This TCR was recovered from a female donor with multiple sclerosis, enrolled in a pregnancy study. The CDR3, as DNA: TGTGCCAGCAGTGGGGGAGGCGGGGTCGCTGGAAACACCATATATTTT. As protein: CASSGGGGVAGNTIYF.